These T cell receptor beta chains were read from a single sample in a study of control samples from healthy donors and cancer patients. Some clones are missing from TCRdb's copy, which holds only in-frame ones; the method was immunoSEQ multiplex PCR. This table has under 300,000 clones, roughly four fifths appearing once. Sequencing was carried out using PBMCs. The receptors were sampled from a woman in her sixties with lung cancer. The CDR3 runs from the conserved cysteine through the conserved F or W.

>13|TRBV6-5
CASSYSGAYEQYF
>15|TRBV7-8
CASSLRDRPMGEQFF
>13|TRBV7-8
CASSLGVVNEQFF
>13|TRBV11-2
CASSQSQGLEQFF
>15|TRBV11-2
CASSPNVFGGNTIYF
>13|TRBV29-1
CSVSWGLSTEAFF
>15|TRBV7-9
CASTTTGKSSYEQYF
>15|TRBV10-2
CASSEDGLPYNEQFF
>15|TRBV15
CATSTGRGISYEQYF
>16|TRBV9
CASSPLVAGGQETQYF
>14|TRBV30
CAWSVTGAREKLFF
>15|TRBV28
CASSTGQGIDQPQHF
>13|TRBV11-2
CASSLVQLYEQYF
>16|TRBV28
CASGTVGTGTTGELFF
>15|TRBV9
CASSGGAGIGEKLFF
>16|TRBV7-3
CASSLIQAGAGGELFF
>14|TRBV19
CASDSGPLGSPLHF
>13|TRBV28
CASRTPGGNTIYF
>17|TRBV3-1/TRBV3-2
CASSLSAGLISYNEQFF
>16|TRBV18
CASSPGLAGVSETQYF
>11|TRBV5-8
CASSMVGGQYF
>14|TRBV19
CASSMWSGGSAAFF
>16|TRBV5-1
CASSYALAGGPDTQYF
>14|TRBV5-1
CASSSTGITDTQYF
>14|TRBV2
CASSESKFQETQYF
>14|TRBV28
CASSSGGVDTEAFF
>14|TRBV7-9
CASSLARRPNEQFF
>15|TRBV2
CASARLQGSYNEQFF
>13|TRBV7-2
CASSRNLRDGYTF
>15|TRBV7-2
CASSTGQGSLAEAFF
>16|TRBV5-1
CASSLGPAGYQETQYF
>17|TRBV7-9
CASSLSLAGGTHYEQYF
>13|TRBV29-1
CSVGDSSNQPQHF
>15|TRBV27
CASSQGVSYNSPLHF
>21|TRBV2
CASSEARTSGIPLGGANVLTF
>14|TRBV10-2
CASSVTGDNQPQHF
>13|TRBV28
CASSLEAGNTIYF
>14|TRBV30
CACQWEPANYGYTF
>16|TRBV4-2
CASSQDLRGGNSPLHF
>17|TRBV4-2
CASSQEGSGRARDTQYF
>16|TRBV18
CASSPVPVGYQETQYF
>17|TRBV2
CASSPRRTASSYNEQFF
>14|TRBV3-1/TRBV3-2
CASSLDGIMAPLHF
>13|TRBV19
CASSIQGLGTQYF
>14|TRBV6-6
CASSYSDRVGGYTF
>14|TRBV6-1
CASSENSVGNTIYF
>17|TRBV7-9
CASSSYSGIKTKNIQYF
>14|TRBV3-1/TRBV3-2
CASSQVVGESPLHF
>16|TRBV11-2
CASSPGLAGGLNEQFF
>13|TRBV5-4
CASSFRTGNTIYF